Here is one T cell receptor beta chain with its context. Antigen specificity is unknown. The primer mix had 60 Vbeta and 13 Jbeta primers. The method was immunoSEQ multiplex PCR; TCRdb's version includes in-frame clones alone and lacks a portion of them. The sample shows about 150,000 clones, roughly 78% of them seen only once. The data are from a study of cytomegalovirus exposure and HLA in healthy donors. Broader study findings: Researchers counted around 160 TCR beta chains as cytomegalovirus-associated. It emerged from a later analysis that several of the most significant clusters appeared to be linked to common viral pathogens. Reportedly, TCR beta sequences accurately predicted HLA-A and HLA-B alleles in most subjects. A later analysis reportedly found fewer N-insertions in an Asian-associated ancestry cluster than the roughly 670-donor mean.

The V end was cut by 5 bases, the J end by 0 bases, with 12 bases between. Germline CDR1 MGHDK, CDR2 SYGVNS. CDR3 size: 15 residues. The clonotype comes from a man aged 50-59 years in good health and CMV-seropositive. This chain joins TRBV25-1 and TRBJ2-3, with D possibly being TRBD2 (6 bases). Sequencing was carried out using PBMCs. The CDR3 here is CASSQRTTSTDTQYF. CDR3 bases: TGTGCCAGCAGTCAGAGGACTACTAGCACAGATACGCAGTATTTT.